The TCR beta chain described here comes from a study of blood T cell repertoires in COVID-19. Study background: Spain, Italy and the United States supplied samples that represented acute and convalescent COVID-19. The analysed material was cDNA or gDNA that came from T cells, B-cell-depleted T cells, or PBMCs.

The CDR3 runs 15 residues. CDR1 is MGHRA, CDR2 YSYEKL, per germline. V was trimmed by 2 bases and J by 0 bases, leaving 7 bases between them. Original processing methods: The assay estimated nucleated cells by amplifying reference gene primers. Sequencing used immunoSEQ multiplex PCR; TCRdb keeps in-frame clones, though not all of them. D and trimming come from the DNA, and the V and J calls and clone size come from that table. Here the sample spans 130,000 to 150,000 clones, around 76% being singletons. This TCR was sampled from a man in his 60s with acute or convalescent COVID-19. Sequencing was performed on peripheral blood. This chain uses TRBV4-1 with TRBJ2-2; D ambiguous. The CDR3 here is CASSQLFTNTGELFF. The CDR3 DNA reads TGCGCCAGCAGCCAATTATTTACGAACACCGGGGAGCTGTTTTTT.